A selection of T cell receptor beta chains follows, all from one sample in a study of CD8+CD57+ T cells in acquired aplastic anemia. TCRdb reprocessed the reads with MiXCR, giving one entry per CDR3 protein. The sample records more than 150,000 distinct CDR3 sequences, approximately 48% being singletons. What was sequenced was sorted CD4+, CD8+, or CD8+CD57+ T cells (not recorded which) from PBMCs. The receptors derive from a human donor with aplastic anemia. CDR3s include the opening cysteine and the closing phenylalanine or tryptophan. D genes are given only for firm matches. Only some rows state a clone size, as once, few, many or a class for expanded clones.

size	D	J	V	DNA	CDR3
few	TRBD2	TRBJ2-7	TRBV28	TGTGCCAGCAGCTTGTCTTCAGCGGGAGGGCCATACGAGCAGTACTTC	CASSLSSAGGPYEQYF
many	TRBD1	TRBJ2-7	TRBV20-1	TGCAGTGCTAGAGGATGGACAGGGCATCCGGACGAGCAGTACTTC	CSARGWTGHPDEQYF
many	-	TRBJ2-5	TRBV11-1	TGTGCCAGCAGCCCACCCGGGACGGACGATCAAGAGACCCAGTACTTC	CASSPPGTDDQETQYF
-	TRBD1	TRBJ2-7	TRBV7-6	TGTGCCAGCAGCTTAGATTCGGGACAGGGTTTCTACGAGCAGTACTTC	CASSLDSGQGFYEQYF
-	-	TRBJ2-7	TRBV24-1	TGTGCCACCCGAACTTACGAGCAGTACTTC	CATRTYEQYF
few	TRBD2	TRBJ2-1	TRBV19	TGTGCCACCGGACTAGCGGGGAACAATGAGCAGTTCTTC	CATGLAGNNEQFF
few	TRBD1	TRBJ1-2	TRBV12-3/TRBV12-4	TGTGCCAGCAGTTTCGGACAGGGGACTTATGGCTACACCTTC	CASSFGQGTYGYTF
-	-	TRBJ1-4	TRBV19	TGTGCCAGCGCCCTCCGTCACTCTGGAAAACTGTTTTTT	CASALRHSGKLFF
-	-	TRBJ2-5	TRBV4-1	TGCGCCAGCAGCCGAGGGTGGAGGGGTGAGACCCAGTACTTC	CASSRGWRGETQYF
once	TRBD1	TRBJ2-3	TRBV20-1	TGCAGTGCTAACTTCAGGGGGCGGGGTCCCTCAGATACGCAGTATTTT	CSANFRGRGPSDTQYF
-	-	TRBJ2-7	TRBV10-3	TGTGCCATCAGTCAGGGTGGCGACGAGCAGTACTTC	CAISQGGDEQYF
many	TRBD1	TRBJ2-2	TRBV19	TGTGCCAGTAGTATAAACTCCGGACAGGGCGCGAACACCGGGGAGCTGTTTTTT	CASSINSGQGANTGELFF
many	TRBD2	TRBJ2-7	TRBV12-3/TRBV12-4	TGTGCCAGCAGTTTGCGGCTAGCGGGTAGCGAGCAGTACTTC	CASSLRLAGSEQYF
many	-	TRBJ2-7	TRBV19	TGTGCCAGTAGTTCAGGGGTCTCCTACGAGCAGTACTTC	CASSSGVSYEQYF
few	-	TRBJ2-7	TRBV15	TGTGCCACCAGCAGAGACCGAAACGAGCAGTACTTC	CATSRDRNEQYF
many	TRBD1	TRBJ2-3	TRBV7-3	TGTGCCAGCAGCTTAAGCGCGACAGGGGGCGCAGATACGCAGTATTTT	CASSLSATGGADTQYF
-	TRBD1	TRBJ1-5	TRBV20-1	TGCAGTGCTATCTCCCCCCGGCCAGGGGGACCGTCTGGCAATCAGCCCCAGCATTTT	CSAISPRPGGPSGNQPQHF
-	-	TRBJ1-4	TRBV20-1	TGCAGTGCTAGAGATAACAGGGTGACCGAAAAACTGTTTTTT	CSARDNRVTEKLFF
many	TRBD2	TRBJ2-7	TRBV19	TGTGCCAGTACCGATCGGGCGGGGGGATACGAGCAGTACTTC	CASTDRAGGYEQYF
few	-	TRBJ2-5	TRBV18	TGTGCCAGCTCACCACCGTTTGGGGGGACCCAAGAGACCCAGTACTTC	CASSPPFGGTQETQYF